The 22 T cell receptor beta chains below were found in one sample sequenced in a study of cytomegalovirus exposure and HLA in healthy donors. A multiplex PCR was run with 60 Vbeta primers and 13 Jbeta primers. Here immunoSEQ multiplex PCR was the method, and the copy in TCRdb shows in-frame clones only, minus some. Of 200,000 to 250,000 clones in the sample, 70% to 80% were seen once. Sample: PBMCs. The origin of the receptors is a woman aged 55 to 70 in good health and CMV-seropositive.

The chain carries TRBV2 and TRBJ2-7; TRBD2 matches at 10 bases. In germline, CDR1 is SNHLY, CDR2 FYNNEI. The CDR3 is 13 amino acids. The V and J ends lost 8 bases and 2 bases, in that order; junction bases with no gene match: 3. CDR3 in amino acids: CASRTSGAYEQYF. CDR3 sequence (DNA): TGTGCCAGCCGGACTAGCGGCGCCTACGAGCAGTACTTC.

V and J are TRBV19 and TRBJ2-6, with D hard to call. Trimming shortened V by 3 bases and J by 0 bases, and 12 bases separated the two germline ends. The length of the CDR3 is 17 residues. Germline V gene data show CDR1 as LNHDA and CDR2 as SQIVND (reference sequence). The CDR3 region is CASSMSLSSSGANVLTF. Written as DNA, the CDR3 is TGTGCCAGTAGTATGTCCTTATCTAGCTCTGGGGCCAACGTCCTGACTTTC.

This chain links TRBV29-1 with TRBJ2-2; TRBD2 is a possible D gene (5 bases). The V end was cut by 7 bases, the J end by 7 bases, with 19 bases between. Germline CDR1 is SQVTM and CDR2 is ANQGSEA. The CDR3 totals 14 residues. The CDR3 coding sequence is TGCAGCGGATTACGGGCCAGCGGAGTCGGGGAGCTGTTTTTT. Its translation is CSGLRASGVGELFF.

The chain employs TRBV5-1 and TRBJ2-5; a weak D match, TRBD2 (5 bases). This CDR3 is 14 amino acids long. V was clipped by 1 base and J by 3 bases, with 10 bases between them. Germline loops: CDR1 SGHRS, CDR2 YFSETQ. In DNA, the CDR3 is TGCGCCAGCAGCTTGCTACAGACTAAAGAGACCCAGTACTTC. This codes for CASSLLQTKETQYF.

V and J are TRBV7-3 and TRBJ1-1; D call uncertain. The CDR3 loop spans 13 amino acids. Germline V lookup: CDR1 SGHTA, CDR2 FQGTGA. The germline V and J ends were trimmed by 5 bases and 5 bases, with 12 bases remaining between them. Here the CDR3 reads CASSQTSWTEAFF. The CDR3 DNA is TGTGCCAGCAGCCAGACATCGTGGACTGAAGCTTTCTTT.

This clone has only a few counts. The chain is built from TRBV6-5 and TRBJ1-1; 7 nucleotides line up with TRBD1. The CDR3 is 15 amino acids. V shed 5 bases and J 1 base; nucleotides not matched to a gene: 7. Germline CDR1 MNHEY, CDR2 SVGAGI. The chain's CDR3 is CASSTRQGRNTEAFF. CDR3 sequence (DNA): TGTGCCAGCAGTACTCGACAGGGCCGGAACACTGAAGCTTTCTTT.

A remark on this clone: Other DNA sequences in this specimen translate into the identical CDR3. The chain links TRBV5-4 to TRBJ2-1; 7 positions agree with TRBD1. This CDR3 is built from 15 residues. Germline-derived CDR1 and CDR2 are SGHNT and YYREEE (reference sequence). With V trimmed by 0 bases and J by 2 bases, 2 bases remained unmatched. The chain's CDR3 is CASSLGQGAYNEQFF. As DNA, the CDR3 is TGTGCCAGCAGCTTGGGTCAGGGGGCCTACAATGAGCAGTTCTTC.

This chain joins TRBV4-1 and TRBJ2-1; 10 bases fit TRBD2. The germline CDR1 and CDR2 sequences are MGHRA and YSYEKL. The junction had 13 bases not matched to a gene; V was cut back by 1 base and J by 4 bases. The CDR3 extends over 19 amino acids. Here the CDR3 reads CASSQARRGASGGYNEQFF. In nucleotides, the CDR3 is TGCGCCAGCAGCCAAGCTCGTCGGGGTGCTAGCGGGGGTTACAATGAGCAGTTCTTC.

In this sample, this clone turned up a few times. V and J are TRBV7-2 and TRBJ2-7; 7 positions agree with TRBD1. The CDR3 contains 13 residues. Trimming removed 4 bases from V and 6 bases from J; junction bases left unmatched: 6. The germline V gene encodes CDR1 SGHTA and CDR2 FQGNSA. CDR3 sequence: CASSSTGISEQYF. CDR3 DNA sequence: TGTGCCAGCAGCTCGACAGGGATCAGCGAGCAGTACTTC.

Comments on this clone: One end of the junction varies from germline; a read error may be responsible. The rearrangement joins TRBV7-9 to TRBJ1-1; D gene ambiguous. The CDR3 extends over 13 amino acids. CDR1 and CDR2 from the germline V gene are SEHNR and FQNEAQ (reference sequence). For the CDR3, the DNA is TGTTCCAGCAGCTTAGTGGAGTTCACTGAAGCTTTCTTT. Translation: CSSSLVEFTEAFF.

This chain links TRBV10-3 with TRBJ2-1; a weak D match, TRBD1 (5 bases). This CDR3 is 14 amino acids long. Germline V lookup: CDR1 ENHRY, CDR2 SYGVKD. V lost 2 bases to trimming and J lost 6 bases, with 11 bases between them. CDR3 DNA sequence: TGTGCCATCAGTGAGGACAGAGATGTCAATGAGCAGTTCTTC. Residues: CAISEDRDVNEQFF.

This clone occurred a few times. The chain carries TRBV7-8 and TRBJ2-3, with 8 bases fitting TRBD2. Germline V CDR1 and CDR2: SGHVS, FQNEAQ. The CDR3 runs to 15 residues. With 2 bases clipped from V and 8 bases from J, the junction kept 9 bases outside the gene matches. The CDR3 nucleotides are TGTGCCAGCAGCTTACGGGGGGGCATGGAGGTTACGCAGTATTTT. Translating gives CASSLRGGMEVTQYF.

The table lists this clone with a count of one. This rearrangement joins TRBV2 to TRBJ2-3; 7 bases fit TRBD2. The length of the CDR3 is 15 residues. Germline CDR1 reads SNHLY; CDR2 reads FYNNEI. The ends lost 6 bases at V and 0 bases at J; junction bases unmatched: 6. CDR3 protein: CASRLRTRSTDTQYF. CDR3 nucleotides: TGTGCCAGCAGGCTGAGGACTAGGAGCACAGATACGCAGTATTTT.

The chain carries TRBV30 and TRBJ1-2; TRBD1 agrees at 10 bases. V trimming: 1 base; J trimming: 8 bases; junction bases outside the gene matches: 10. CDR3 length equals 15 residues. The germline CDR1 and CDR2 sequences are GTSNPN and SVGIG (reference sequence). The CDR3 protein is CAWSGGTGDGEGYTF. The CDR3 DNA sequence: TGTGCCTGGAGTGGCGGGACAGGGGACGGCGAAGGCTACACCTTC.

This chain uses TRBV10-3 with TRBJ1-1; D unclear. CDR3 length equals 13 residues. V was clipped by 2 bases and J by 7 bases, with 11 bases between them. Germline lookup yields CDR1 ENHRY and CDR2 SYGVKD. The CDR3 DNA follows: TGTGCCATCAGTGAGAACACAGCCGGTGAAGCTTTCTTT. Amino acids: CAISENTAGEAFF.

In its sample, this clone was seen a few times. J is TRBJ1-2 and V is TRBV15; 8 nucleotides align to TRBD1. The trim removed 5 bases at V and 4 bases at J, leaving 0 bases unmatched. Germline V gives CDR1 LNHNV, CDR2 YYDKDF (reference sequence). There are 12 residues in the CDR3. As DNA, the CDR3 is TGTGCCACCAGCGGACAGGGCTATGGCTACACCTTC. It specifies CATSGQGYGYTF.

J is TRBJ2-4 and V is TRBV6-1, with 12 bases aligning to TRBD2. The CDR3 has 20 amino acids. Losses at the gene ends were 1 base for V and 2 bases for J; bases not matched to a gene: 12. Germline V lookup: CDR1 MNHNS, CDR2 SASEGT. CDR3 bases: TGTGCCAGCAGTGAAGATTCTGAGACTAGCGGGAGAATTACCAAAAACATTCAGTACTTC. Protein: CASSEDSETSGRITKNIQYF.

The chain uses TRBV11-3 and TRBJ1-3, with D hard to call. The V end lost 5 bases, the J end lost 0 bases, and 11 bases lay between the germline ends. This CDR3 region has 15 residues. The germline CDR1 and CDR2 sequences are SGHNT and YENEEA. CDR3 in amino acids: CASSQAGISGNTIYF. The CDR3 DNA reads TGTGCCAGCAGCCAAGCGGGGATCTCTGGAAACACCATATATTTT.

This clone was detected a few times. This rearrangement joins TRBV2 to TRBJ1-4; a weak D match, TRBD1 (5 bases). V shed 7 bases and J shed 5 bases, with 11 bases lying between them. This CDR3 comprises 13 residues. The germline CDR1 and CDR2 sequences are SNHLY and FYNNEI. CDR3 sequence (DNA): TGTGCCAGCATTGACGGGGGGAATGAAAAACTGTTTTTT. Translation gives CASIDGGNEKLFF. The complete variable domain, with remaining parts taken from reference TRBV2 and TRBJ1-4, reads EPEVTQTPSHQVTQMGQEVILRCVPISNHLYFYWYRQILGQKVEFLVSFYNNEISEKSEIFDDQFSVERPDGSNFTLKIRSTKLEDSAMYFCASIDGGNEKLFFGSGTQLSVL.

This chain joins TRBV5-4 and TRBJ2-2; D gene ambiguous. V gave up 2 bases and J gave up 6 bases, with 8 bases separating them. Looked up from germline, CDR1 is SGHNT and CDR2 is YYREEE (reference sequence). The CDR3 has 13 amino acids. The CDR3 DNA reads TGTGCCAGCAGCTTCGCTAGAGCCGGGGAGCTGTTTTTT. Residues: CASSFARAGELFF.

This clone was seen more than once but under ten times. The chain combines TRBV6-5 with TRBJ1-5; D is perhaps TRBD1 (5 bases). Trimming removed 4 bases at V and 6 bases at J, with 16 bases between. The germline gives CDR1 MNHEY, CDR2 SVGAGI. The CDR3 has 15 amino acids. CDR3 sequence: CASSFTSQGLQPQHF. The CDR3 DNA follows: TGTGCCAGCAGTTTCACTTCCCAGGGCCTTCAGCCCCAGCATTTT.

This clone appeared a few times. The chain has TRBV7-2 and TRBJ2-7; TRBD1 matches 7 bases. The V gene end was trimmed by 5 bases and the J gene end by 0 bases; junction bases not matched to a gene: 4. CDR3 length equals 14 residues. The germline V gene has CDR1 SGHTA and CDR2 FQGNSA. The CDR3 DNA follows: TGTGCCAGCAGCCCGGACAGGACCTCCTACGAGCAGTACTTC. Translation: CASSPDRTSYEQYF.